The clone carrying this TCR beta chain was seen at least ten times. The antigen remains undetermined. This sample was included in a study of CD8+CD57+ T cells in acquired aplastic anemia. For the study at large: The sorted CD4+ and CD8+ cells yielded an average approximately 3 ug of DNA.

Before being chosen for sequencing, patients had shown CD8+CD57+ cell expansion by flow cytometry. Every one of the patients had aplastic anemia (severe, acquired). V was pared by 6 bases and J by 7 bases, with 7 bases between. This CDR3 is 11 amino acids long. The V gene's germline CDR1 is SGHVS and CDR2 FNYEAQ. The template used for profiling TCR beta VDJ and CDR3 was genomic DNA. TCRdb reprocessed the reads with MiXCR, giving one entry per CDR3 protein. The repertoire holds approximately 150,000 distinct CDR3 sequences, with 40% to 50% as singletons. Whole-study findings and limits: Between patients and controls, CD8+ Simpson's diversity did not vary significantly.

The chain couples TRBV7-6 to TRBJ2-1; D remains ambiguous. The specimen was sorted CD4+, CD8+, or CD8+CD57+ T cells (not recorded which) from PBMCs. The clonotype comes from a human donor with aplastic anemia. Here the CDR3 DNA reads TGTGCCAGCAGGGGGTGGAATGAGCAGTTCTTC. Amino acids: CASRGWNEQFF. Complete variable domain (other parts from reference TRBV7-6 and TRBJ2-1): GAGVSQSPRYKVTKRGQDVALRCDPISGHVSLYWYRQALGQGPEFLTYFNYEAQQDKSGLPNDRFSAERPEGSISTLTIQRTEQRDSAMYRCASRGWNEQFFGPGTRLTVL.